One sample yielded the 5 T cell receptor beta chains listed below, sequenced in a study of early T cells in non-severe SARS-CoV-2 infection. TCRdb processed the 5' RACE reads anew with MiXCR; each CDR3 protein has one entry. The table records 40,000 to 60,000 distinct CDR3 sequences, approximately 7.5% of them present only once. The specimen sequenced was whole blood. These receptor sequences come from an adult who was a healthcare worker with PCR-confirmed SARS-CoV-2 infection or an uninfected control (not recorded which).

This clonotype was seen at least ten times. The V gene is TRBV20-1, the J gene TRBJ1-2; D is unclear. V was shortened by 0 bases and J by 8 bases, with 13 bases between the two germline ends. Germline assignment: CDR1 DFQATT and CDR2 SNEGSKA (reference sequence). The CDR3 has 13 residues. CDR3 sequence: CSARDRFVDGYTF. The CDR3, as DNA: TGCAGTGCTAGAGATCGTTTCGTAGACGGCTACACCTTC.

In this sample, this clonotype turned up many times. The V and J genes are TRBV9 and TRBJ1-3; D not certain. The CDR3 loop spans 18 amino acids. The germline V gene has CDR1 SGDLS and CDR2 YYNGEE. V was cut by 0 bases and J by 2 bases, with 18 bases left in between. The CDR3 is CASSVAPSPGFAGNTIYF. The CDR3 nucleotides read TGTGCCAGCAGCGTAGCCCCCTCACCAGGATTCGCTGGAAACACCATATATTTT. Full variable domain (missing parts from reference TRBV9 and TRBJ1-3): DSGVTQTPKHLITATGQRVTLRCSPRSGDLSVYWYQQSLDQGLQFLIQYYNGEERAKGNILERFSAQQFPDLHSELNLSSLELGDSALYFCASSVAPSPGFAGNTIYFGEGSWLTVV.

This clonotype was seen many times. This chain connects TRBV20-1 to TRBJ2-7, with D perhaps matching TRBD2 (6 bases). Per germline, CDR1 DFQATT and CDR2 SNEGSKA (reference sequence). CDR3 length equals 14 residues. The V gene lost 2 bases and the J gene lost 0 bases, with 11 bases spanning the gap. The CDR3 nucleotides are TGCAGTGCTAGACCCGGGGGAAACTCCTACGAGCAGTACTTC. Its translation is CSARPGGNSYEQYF.

Here the CDR3 DNA reads TGTGCCAGCAGTTTGTCAGGAGCTTCCGGGACCCGCTCCTACGAGCAGTACTTC. Translated: CASSLSGASGTRSYEQYF. The chain has TRBV12-3 or TRBV12-4 and TRBJ2-7, with D possibly being TRBD1 or TRBD2 (5 bases each). This CDR3 contains 18 residues. V lost 3 bases, J lost 0 bases, and 21 bases lay in between.

The table lists this clonotype with many counts. The chain combines TRBV30 with TRBJ1-1; D gene unclear. The CDR3 runs 12 residues. V lost 0 bases to trimming and J lost 10 bases, with 12 bases between them. Germline-derived CDR1 and CDR2 are GTSNPN and SVGIG (reference sequence). The CDR3 region is CAWSVPVARAFF. CDR3 bases: TGTGCCTGGAGTGTACCAGTGGCACGAGCTTTCTTT.